This T cell receptor (beta chain) was found in a study of cytomegalovirus exposure and HLA in healthy donors. Study observations and caveats: Among TCR beta chains, those listed as cytomegalovirus-associated numbered more than 150.

Generated by immunoSEQ multiplex PCR, the TCRdb table keeps only in-frame clones and is missing some. The sample has about 150,000 clones, approximately 86% seen once; the top ten hold about a fifth. The CDR3 extends over 17 amino acids. V lost 1 base to trimming and J lost 5 bases; unmatched junction nucleotides: 11. CDR1 is SGHDN and CDR2 is FVKESK in the germline V gene. A remark on this clone: Its specificity is not known.

Sequenced sample: PBMCs. The chain carries TRBV14 and TRBJ2-5; 9 bases map to TRBD2. The receptor was isolated from a man younger than 30 in good health and CMV-seropositive. CDR3 sequence reads: CASSQVSRLAGRETQYF. The CDR3, as DNA: TGTGCCAGCAGCCAAGTATCTAGGCTAGCGGGAAGGGAGACCCAGTACTTC.